The rows below give T cell receptor beta chains drawn from one sample of a study of T cell changes during pregnancy in multiple sclerosis. The table came from immunoSEQ multiplex PCR; TCRdb's copy has only in-frame clones and leaves some out. The profile shows 75,000 to 100,000 clones, roughly nine tenths of them singletons. The sample was peripheral blood, taken after pregnancy. Receptors were obtained from a female donor in good health, enrolled as a control in a pregnancy study. The conserved cysteine and the conserved F or W are not part of the CDR3 here. The D gene is left open where the match is weak.

>TRBJ1-1|TRBD1|TRBV7-2
ASSLKGAQAF
>TRBJ2-3|TRBD2|TRBV18
ASSPPSGRSTDTQY
>TRBJ2-7|.|TRBV20-1
SAGLNLEQY
>TRBJ2-7|.|TRBV4-3
ASSQGIQGFEQY
>TRBJ2-1|TRBD2|TRBV7-2
ASSGLAGANEQF
>TRBJ2-1|.|TRBV7-9
ASSLARNEQF
>TRBJ1-6|TRBD1|TRBV7-2
ASSQTGPLH
>TRBJ1-4|.|TRBV28
ASNEGFNEKLF
>TRBJ1-1|.|TRBV7-2
ASSEFLGPTEAF
>TRBJ2-5|TRBD1|TRBV5-4
ASSSDWTGAETQY
>TRBJ2-7|TRBD2|TRBV2
ASKSGASGWEQY
>TRBJ1-1|.|TRBV6-5
ASSFIRGFNTEAF
>TRBJ1-6|.|TRBV6-4
ASSEGVRNSPLH
>TRBJ2-7|.|TRBV5-4
ASSNIFRTGTTYEQY
>TRBJ2-2|.|TRBV11-3
ASSQTKTANTGELF
>TRBJ1-3|.|TRBV5-1
ASSWYSQSSGNTIY
>TRBJ2-3|.|TRBV10-3
AISESGTKDTQY
>TRBJ1-3|TRBD1|TRBV27
ASSVQGNGNTIY
>TRBJ2-5|TRBD1|TRBV7-3
ASSYGQGAGETQY
>TRBJ2-3|.|TRBV7-2
ASSFFRGGTTDTQY
>TRBJ2-5|.|TRBV11-1
ASSLRETQY
>TRBJ2-7|.|TRBV7-6
ASSLVWAGRLPMVHEQY
>TRBJ2-5|TRBD2|TRBV5-8
ASSLGLAGETQY
>TRBJ2-5|.|TRBV6-1
ASSGEGLQGETQY
>TRBJ1-5|.|TRBV4-3
ASSQDAGYSNQPQH
>TRBJ2-5|.|TRBV15
ATSRDLDDLEETQY
>TRBJ1-1|.|TRBV6-4
ASSVGGMNTEAF
>TRBJ1-5|.|TRBV6-6
ASTRGGGQPQH
>TRBJ1-6|TRBD1|TRBV11-2
ASRPWDRYSPLH
>TRBJ2-5|TRBD2|TRBV7-2
ASSFSGGAVETQY
>TRBJ2-4|.|TRBV4-3
ASSQGQGRDIQY
>TRBJ2-3|.|TRBV6-1
ASSVDEAGTYTDTQY
>TRBJ1-3|.|TRBV7-2
ASSSLATRNTIY
>TRBJ2-5|TRBD2|TRBV19
ASSISGGRGETQY
>TRBJ2-2|TRBD1|TRBV19
ASAGTGGSGELF
>TRBJ1-3|TRBD1|TRBV5-1
ASSTRGPGNTIY
>TRBJ2-4|.|TRBV4-3
ASSLTSRGAKNIQY
>TRBJ1-2|TRBD1|TRBV20-1
SATGTGFYT
>TRBJ2-7|TRBD1|TRBV10-3
AISGTGRNEQY
>TRBJ1-2|TRBD1|TRBV9
ASSTTDRGYGGYT
>TRBJ1-1|.|TRBV18
ASSPESNLNTEAF
>TRBJ2-7|TRBD1|TRBV5-4
ASSPTGGMYEQY